Listed below are T cell receptor beta chains from one sample, sequenced in a study of a mutant IDH1 vaccine in newly diagnosed glioma. Their antigens remain unidentified. TCRdb's copy holds only in-frame clones and misses some; the assay was immunoSEQ multiplex PCR. The sample shows around 56,000 clones, approximately 79% of them seen only once. This specimen was PBMCs, taken from a glioma patient whose treatment included an IDH1 peptide vaccine. The receptors here all came from a woman aged 18-30 years with glioma. Some clones in this sample may be carry-over from other donors' samples. Both conserved end residues are part of each CDR3. Each record gives: J gene, clone size, V gene, D gene, CDR3 protein, CDR3 DNA. D genes are given only for firm matches. Size is stated for part of the rows, as once, few or many counts, or as a class when the clone is expanded.

>TRBJ1-6|-|TRBV19|-
CASSITAAGSPLHF
TGTGCCAGTAGTATAACGGCGGCAGGGTCACCCCTCCACTTT
>TRBJ2-3|-|TRBV14|-
CASRGHRSSTDTQYF
TGTGCCAGCAGGGGGCACAGATCTAGCACAGATACGCAGTATTTT
>TRBJ1-4|few|TRBV2|-
CASKGASAQKLFF
TGTGCCAGCAAAGGTGCCAGTGCACAAAAACTGTTTTTT
>TRBJ2-5|-|TRBV15|TRBD1
CATSGGQGQETQYF
TGTGCCACCAGCGGGGGACAGGGACAAGAGACCCAGTACTTC
>TRBJ2-4|-|TRBV6-5|TRBD1
CASSSDRENIQYF
TGTGCCAGCAGTTCAGACAGGGAAAACATTCAGTACTTC
>TRBJ1-2|-|TRBV6-5|-
CASRGKDGYTF
TGTGCCAGCAGGGGAAAAGATGGCTACACCTTC
>TRBJ2-5|-|TRBV14|TRBD1
CASSQGTGYQETQYF
TGTGCCAGCAGCCAAGGGACAGGGTACCAAGAGACCCAGTACTTC
>TRBJ2-2|-|TRBV6-5|TRBD1
CASSGWTGGELFF
TGTGCCAGCAGCGGATGGACAGGCGGGGAGCTGTTTTTT
>TRBJ1-2|-|TRBV19|TRBD1
CASTAGTGIVGYTF
TGTGCCAGTACCGCCGGGACAGGGATCGTCGGCTACACCTTC
>TRBJ2-3|-|TRBV6-6|TRBD1
CASTSTGGFTDTQYF
TGTGCCAGCACCTCGACAGGGGGATTCACAGATACGCAGTATTTT
>TRBJ2-2|-|TRBV7-2|-
CASSLALGGTGELFF
TGTGCCAGCAGCTTAGCCCTGGGAGGAACCGGGGAGCTGTTTTTT
>TRBJ1-2|-|TRBV9|-
CASSVGGYYGYTF
TGTGCCAGCAGCGTAGGTGGGTACTATGGCTACACCTTC
>TRBJ1-2|-|TRBV9|-
CASSVADGKGGYTF
TGTGCCAGCAGCGTAGCGGATGGGAAGGGCGGCTACACCTTC
>TRBJ2-2|-|TRBV25-1|TRBD2
CASSQLAGAYTGELFF
TGTGCCAGCAGTCAACTAGCGGGGGCCTACACCGGGGAGCTGTTTTTT
>TRBJ2-7|once|TRBV11-3|-
CASSRGHNVYEQYF
TGTGCCAGCAGCCGTGGACACAACGTCTACGAGCAGTACTTC
>TRBJ2-7|-|TRBV27|-
CASSPTASVYEQYF
TGTGCCAGCAGTCCGACGGCTTCGGTCTACGAGCAGTACTTC
>TRBJ1-3|-|TRBV4-2|-
CASSQYSGNTIYF
TGTGCCAGCAGCCAGTACTCTGGAAACACCATATATTTT
>TRBJ2-1|-|TRBV9|TRBD2
CASSPRGGDYNEQFF
TGTGCCAGCAGCCCGCGGGGGGGGGACTACAATGAGCAGTTCTTC
>TRBJ2-7|-|TRBV14|-
CASSQDWRQGKYFRDEQYF
TGTGCCAGCAGCCAAGATTGGAGGCAGGGAAAATACTTTAGGGACGAGCAGTACTTC
>TRBJ2-7|once|TRBV4-1|TRBD2
CASSHPGTNPYEQYF
TGCGCCAGCAGCCACCCCGGGACTAACCCCTACGAGCAGTACTTC
>TRBJ2-2|-|TRBV5-4|-
CASSSITGELFF
TGTGCCAGCAGCAGTATCACCGGGGAGCTGTTTTTT
>TRBJ1-2|-|TRBV19|-
CASTGAYGYTF
TGTGCCAGTACTGGGGCCTATGGCTACACCTTC
>TRBJ2-7|-|TRBV25-1|-
CASSADEQYF
TGTGCCAGCAGTGCAGATGAGCAGTACTTC
>TRBJ1-4|-|TRBV7-2|-
CASSRQFATNEKLFF
TGTGCCAGCAGCCGACAGTTTGCAACTAATGAAAAACTGTTTTTT
>TRBJ1-2|-|TRBV19|-
CASSTTLTNYGYTF
TGTGCCAGTAGTACGACACTTACCAACTATGGCTACACCTTC
>TRBJ2-2|-|TRBV6-5|-
CASKGQEYTGELFF
TGTGCCAGCAAGGGGCAGGAGTACACCGGGGAGCTGTTTTTT
>TRBJ2-6|-|TRBV4-2|-
CASRREQGTFSGANVLTF
TGTGCCAGCAGACGTGAACAGGGAACCTTTTCTGGGGCCAACGTCCTGACTTTC
>TRBJ2-1|-|TRBV2|-
CASSVTSNEQFF
TGTGCCAGCAGTGTTACTAGCAATGAGCAGTTCTTC
>TRBJ2-7|-|TRBV5-4|-
CASSYRRSSYEQYF
TGTGCCAGCAGCTACAGGAGGAGCTCCTACGAGCAGTACTTC
>TRBJ1-2|-|TRBV27|-
CASSSQGNYGYTF
TGTGCCAGCAGTTCACAAGGGAACTATGGCTACACCTTC
>TRBJ1-2|-|TRBV6-5|TRBD1
CASSRDRVAYGYTF
TGTGCCAGCAGTCGGGACAGGGTAGCCTATGGCTACACCTTC
>TRBJ2-3|-|TRBV9|-
CASSVVADTQYF
TGTGCCAGCAGCGTAGTCGCAGATACGCAGTATTTT
>TRBJ1-2|-|TRBV5-1|-
CASSQSYSRWGYTF
TGCGCCAGCAGCCAATCATACTCCCGCTGGGGCTACACCTTC
>TRBJ2-3|-|TRBV11-1|-
CASSLRQGTDTQYF
TGTGCCAGCAGCTTACGACAGGGCACAGATACGCAGTATTTT
>TRBJ1-5|-|TRBV5-1|-
CASSSTGPTKISNQPQHF
TGCGCCAGCAGCTCAACCGGGCCAACAAAAATTAGCAATCAGCCCCAGCATTTT
>TRBJ2-7|few|TRBV11-2|TRBD1
CASSLVGDSSYEQYF
TGTGCCAGCAGCTTAGTAGGGGACAGCTCCTACGAGCAGTACTTC
>TRBJ1-5|-|TRBV6-5|-
CASSYRRVSNQPQHF
TGTGCCAGCAGTTACCGCAGGGTAAGCAATCAGCCCCAGCATTTT
>TRBJ2-2|-|TRBV6-1|TRBD1
CASRGTGATGELFF
TGTGCCAGCAGGGGGACAGGGGCGACCGGGGAGCTGTTTTTT
>TRBJ1-1|-|TRBV18|-
CASSRINAAANYYTEAFF
TGTGCCAGCTCACGAATAAATGCGGCAGCTAACTATTACACTGAAGCTTTCTTT
>TRBJ1-2|once|TRBV19|TRBD1
CASSSVRQGAKGYTF
TGTGCCAGTAGTAGCGTCCGACAGGGCGCGAAGGGCTACACCTTC
>TRBJ2-7|-|TRBV27|-
CASSLGAESHF
TGTGCCAGCAGTTTAGGGGCAGAGTCTCACTTC
>TRBJ1-3|-|TRBV7-9|-
CASPLTDSGNTIYF
TGTGCCAGTCCTTTGACAGACTCTGGAAACACCATATATTTT
>TRBJ2-7|few|TRBV6-1|-
CASSEGHFYEQYF
TGTGCCAGCAGTGAGGGACATTTCTACGAGCAGTACTTC
>TRBJ1-4|-|TRBV6-6|-
CASSPVEKLFF
TGTGCCAGCAGTCCGGTTGAAAAACTGTTTTTT
>TRBJ1-1|-|TRBV9|-
CASSVDGREAFF
TGTGCCAGCAGCGTAGATGGCAGGGAAGCTTTCTTT
>TRBJ1-1|-|TRBV7-2|TRBD1
CASSLTGSTEAFF
TGTGCCAGCAGCTTGACAGGGAGCACTGAAGCTTTCTTT
>TRBJ2-7|-|TRBV29-1|-
CSVGSGFDEQYF
TGCAGCGTTGGGTCGGGATTTGACGAGCAGTACTTC
>TRBJ2-1|few|TRBV7-3|-
CASSFGRSYNEQFF
TGTGCCAGCAGCTTCGGACGCTCCTACAATGAGCAGTTCTTC
>TRBJ1-5|-|TRBV2|TRBD1
CASSVGTERAYSNQPQHF
TGTGCCAGCAGTGTAGGGACAGAAAGGGCCTATAGCAATCAGCCCCAGCATTTT
>TRBJ1-3|-|TRBV6-5|-
CASIIREGSGNTIYF
TGTGCCAGCATCATACGTGAGGGCTCTGGAAACACCATATATTTT
>TRBJ2-7|-|TRBV10-3|-
CAISEEENTYEQYF
TGTGCCATCAGTGAAGAGGAGAATACCTACGAGCAGTACTTC
>TRBJ1-1|-|TRBV13|-
CASSSQGFTEAFF
TGTGCCAGCAGCTCACAGGGTTTCACTGAAGCTTTCTTT
>TRBJ2-1|-|TRBV6-5|-
CASSYSRGYVSREQFF
TGTGCCAGCAGTTACTCTCGAGGGTACGTGAGTCGGGAGCAGTTCTTC
>TRBJ1-5|-|TRBV19|-
CARTGTEGEGSNQPQHF
TGTGCCAGAACGGGCACGGAGGGGGAAGGGAGCAATCAGCCCCAGCATTTT
>TRBJ1-4|-|TRBV7-9|-
CASSAQGGSANEKLFF
TGTGCCAGCAGTGCACAGGGCGGCTCGGCTAATGAAAAACTGTTTTTT
>TRBJ1-6|few|TRBV19|-
CASSISNSPLHF
TGTGCCAGTAGTATTAGTAATTCACCCCTCCACTTT
>TRBJ2-1|-|TRBV10-3|-
CAISPVGGQGEQFF
TGTGCCATCAGTCCAGTCGGGGGGCAGGGTGAGCAGTTCTTC
>TRBJ1-2|few|TRBV5-1|-
CASSEYLANYGYTF
TGCGCCAGCAGCGAGTACCTGGCTAACTATGGCTACACCTTC
>TRBJ2-5|once|TRBV9|TRBD2
CASSVAPSGRAGQETQYF
TGTGCCAGCAGCGTCGCCCCTAGCGGGAGGGCCGGGCAAGAGACCCAGTACTTC